These 22 T cell receptor beta chains share one sample of origin, sequenced in a study of blood T cells in healthy people across ages. A second PCR of roughly 7 to 11 cycles used a sample-barcoded 5' primer and a J-beta primer mix. TCRdb ran MiXCR on the 5' RACE reads and lists one entry per CDR3 protein. The data contain roughly 1.6 million distinct CDR3 sequences, about 35% of them seen just once; the ten biggest clones take up 10% to 12%. Sequencing was done on a sample of blood. These receptors all come from a woman in her twenties or thirties in good health.

The chain is built from TRBV6-1 and TRBJ1-5, with D perhaps matching TRBD1 (5 bases). Trimming removed 1 base from V and 4 bases from J, with 11 bases in between. The V gene's germline CDR1 is MNHNS and CDR2 SASEGT. There are 15 residues in the CDR3. This chain's CDR3 is CASSEEEAGNQPQHF. CDR3 nucleotide sequence: TGTGCCAGCAGTGAAGAGGAGGCAGGGAATCAGCCCCAGCATTTT.

The chain uses TRBV20-1 and TRBJ2-4; D unresolved. This CDR3 contains 10 residues. Germline V gene lookup returns CDR1 DFQATT and CDR2 SNEGSKA (reference sequence). Trimming took off 4 bases at V and 13 bases at J, with 11 bases between the two ends. The CDR3: CSATSSGQYF. As DNA, the CDR3 is TGCAGTGCTACGAGTAGTGGGCAGTACTTC.

This clonotype was seen just once. The chain joins TRBV28 to TRBJ1-5; TRBD1 aligns across 7 bases. V was pared by 7 bases and J by 9 bases, with 12 bases of the junction left unmatched. The CDR3 totals 14 residues. Germline-derived CDR1 and CDR2 are MDHEN and SYDVKM. The CDR3 region is CASTPWDSITPQHF. DNA for the CDR3: TGTGCCAGCACCCCGTGGGACAGCATCACGCCCCAGCATTTT. Together with reference TRBV28 and TRBJ1-5, the CDR3 gives the full variable domain: DVKVTQSSRYLVKRTGEKVFLECVQDMDHENMFWYRQDPGLGLRLIYFSYDVKMKEKGDIPEGYSVSREKKERFSLILESASTNQTSMYLCASTPWDSITPQHFGDGTRLSIL.

The chain has TRBV12-3 or TRBV12-4 and TRBJ2-1; D is perhaps TRBD2 (5 bases). CDR3 length equals 15 residues. Trimming shortened V by 1 base and J by 4 bases, and 11 bases separated the two germline ends. In nucleotides, the CDR3 is TGTGCCAGCAGTTTAGGTCTAGCAATGTACAATGAGCAGTTCTTC. It yields the protein CASSLGLAMYNEQFF.

Here the CDR3 DNA reads TGTGCCAGCAACAACTTACGAGTGAACACTGAAGCTTTCTTT. Its protein is CASNNLRVNTEAFF. V gene TRBV11-2 combines with J gene TRBJ1-1; D gene unclear. V was pared by 7 bases and J by 0 bases, with 12 bases between. CDR1 SGHAT and CDR2 FQNNGV come from the germline V gene. This CDR3 comprises 14 residues.

There are many counts of this clonotype. The V and J genes are TRBV11-2 and TRBJ2-7; D not resolved. Germline CDR1 reads SGHAT; CDR2 reads FQNNGV. V dropped 3 bases and J dropped 0 bases, with 9 bases sitting between them. The CDR3 spans 14 residues. The CDR3 DNA reads as TGTGCCAGCAGCTTGCGGACGGCCTCCTACGAGCAGTACTTC. This encodes CASSLRTASYEQYF.

V and J are TRBV5-1 and TRBJ2-3; 9 nucleotides match TRBD2. The CDR3 loop spans 14 amino acids. Germline V lookup: CDR1 SGHRS, CDR2 YFSETQ. The V and J ends lost 5 bases and 5 bases, in that order; junction bases with no gene match: 6. CDR3 sequence (DNA): TGCGCCAGCAGAAGGCTAGCGGGGAGAGATACGCAGTATTTT. As protein: CASRRLAGRDTQYF.

The chain combines TRBV15 with TRBJ2-4, with a tentative D call TRBD2 (6 bases). The DNA end lines up better with TRBJ2-7; the J call may be wrong. The CDR3 totals 13 residues. Germline assignment: CDR1 LNHNV and CDR2 YYDKDF (reference sequence). The CDR3 nucleotides are TGTGCCTCCGCTCGGGACTTACTCTACGAGCAGTACTTC. Translating it yields CASARDLLYEQYF.

This clonotype was found a few times. The chain combines TRBV12-3 or TRBV12-4 with TRBJ2-3; the match to TRBD2 covers 8 bases. The J segment lost 4 bases and the V segment lost 6 bases, leaving 12 bases of the junction unmatched. The CDR3 has 16 residues. This chain's CDR3 is CASSPSGGGSPDTQYF. In DNA form, the CDR3 reads TGTGCCAGCAGCCCTTCCGGGGGGGGGAGCCCAGATACGCAGTATTTT.

This clonotype was counted only a few times. The chain carries TRBV4-1 and TRBJ2-1, with 8 positions matching TRBD1. This CDR3 has 19 amino acids. In germline, CDR1 is MGHRA, CDR2 YSYEKL. With V trimmed by 4 bases and J by 6 bases, 20 bases remained unmatched. The CDR3 spells CASSPGGLTIPYYSNEQFF. The CDR3 DNA is TGCGCCAGCAGCCCAGGGGGCCTTACGATACCTTATTATTCCAATGAGCAGTTCTTC.

This clonotype was picked up a small number of times. The chain joins TRBV20-1 to TRBJ2-3, with 9 nucleotides matching TRBD2. Germline V CDR1 and CDR2: DFQATT, SNEGSKA (reference sequence). The CDR3 consists of 15 residues. The ends lost 6 bases at V and 2 bases at J; junction bases unmatched: 9. The DNA of the CDR3 is TGCAGTGCCCCTAGGGGCGGGGGGGCCACAGATACGCAGTATTTT. Translation: CSAPRGGGATDTQYF.

This clonotype has a handful of counts. The chain recombines TRBV14 with TRBJ2-1, with 10 bases matching TRBD2. Germline CDR1 SGHDN, CDR2 FVKESK. CDR3 length: 17 residues. J lost 3 bases, V lost 0 bases, and 5 bases had no gene match. CDR3 residues: CASSQDKGLAVYNEQFF. CDR3 DNA: TGTGCCAGCAGCCAAGATAAAGGACTAGCGGTCTACAATGAGCAGTTCTTC.

Turning to this clonotype: One end of the junction is discordant with germline, which a read error may explain. This chain links TRBV29-1 with TRBJ1-1; D uncertain. This CDR3 spans 11 amino acids. Germline V gene sequence: CDR1 SQVTM, CDR2 ANQGSEA. CDR3 sequence (DNA): TGCAGCGGTGAAGAGTACACTGAAGCTTTCTTT. It translates to CSGEEYTEAFF. The complete variable domain, with remaining parts taken from reference TRBV29-1 and TRBJ1-1, reads SAVISQKPSRDICQRGTSLTIQCQVDSQVTMMFWYRQQPGQSLTLIATANQGSEATYESGFVIDKFPISRPNLTFSTLTVSNMSPEDSSIYLCSGEEYTEAFFGQGTRLTVV.

This clonotype was detected only a few times. J is TRBJ2-3 and V is TRBV15; the D gene is possibly TRBD2 (7 bases). Germline-derived CDR1 and CDR2 are LNHNV and YYDKDF (reference sequence). V was shortened by 10 bases and J by 2 bases, with 16 bases between the two germline ends. This CDR3 is built from 14 residues. The CDR3 region is CASGGLHNTDTQYF. Here the CDR3 DNA reads TGTGCCAGCGGGGGCCTTCACAACACAGATACGCAGTATTTT.

CDR3 DNA sequence: TGTGCCAGCAGCTTACGGACGGATAATCAGCCCCAGCATTTT. It is translated as CASSLRTDNQPQHF. V usage is TRBV7-2 and J usage is TRBJ1-5; D remains ambiguous. Trimming took 2 bases from V and 4 from J, leaving 9 bases between them. Per the germline V gene, CDR1 is SGHTA and CDR2 is FQGNSA. This CDR3 region has 14 residues.

The chain links TRBV7-9 to TRBJ1-5, with TRBD1 as a possible D gene (5 bases). From germline, CDR1 is SEHNR and CDR2 FQNEAQ (reference sequence). The CDR3 spans 17 residues. The V end lost 1 base, the J end lost 5 bases, and 18 bases lay between the germline ends. The CDR3 reads CASSLGVGTGGDQPQHF. Here the CDR3 DNA reads TGTGCCAGCAGCTTAGGTGTCGGTACGGGAGGGGATCAGCCCCAGCATTTT.

This clonotype has a handful of counts. The V and J genes are TRBV11-2 and TRBJ1-1, with D possibly matching TRBD1 (5 bases). Germline assignment: CDR1 SGHAT and CDR2 FQNNGV. The CDR3 is 16 amino acids. V gave up 5 bases and J gave up 0 bases, with 16 bases separating them. The CDR3 here is CASSTTRAAVNTEAFF. The DNA of the CDR3 is TGTGCCAGCAGCACCACCAGGGCTGCAGTGAACACTGAAGCTTTCTTT.

This clonotype was counted between two and nine times. The chain uses TRBV9 and TRBJ1-5; D possibly corresponds to TRBD1 (6 bases). The CDR3 length is 14 residues. In germline, CDR1 is SGDLS, CDR2 YYNGEE. Trimming cost V 2 bases and J 7 bases, with 13 bases left between them. The CDR3 is CASSVSAGGQPQHF. DNA of the CDR3: TGTGCCAGCAGCGTCAGCGCTGGGGGCCAGCCCCAGCATTTT.

The rearrangement joins TRBV11-1 to TRBJ2-5, with D possibly matching TRBD2 (6 bases). This CDR3 has 20 residues. Germline CDR1 reads SGHAT; CDR2 reads FQDESV (reference sequence). Between the trimmed V and J ends, which lost 5 bases and 5 bases, there was a span of 33 bases. The CDR3 reads CASSHGGLDSGLIVSETQYF. CDR3 bases: TGTGCCAGCAGCCACGGAGGGTTGGACTCCGGTCTTATTGTGTCGGAGACCCAGTACTTC. Complete variable domain (other parts from reference TRBV11-1 and TRBJ2-5): EAEVAQSPRYKITEKSQAVAFWCDPISGHATLYWYRQILGQGPELLVQFQDESVVDDSQLPKDRFSAERLKGVDSTLKIQPAELGDSAMYLCASSHGGLDSGLIVSETQYFGPGTRLLVL.

This clonotype appeared many times. The V and J genes are TRBV30 and TRBJ2-6; 10 nucleotides match TRBD1. Per germline, CDR1 GTSNPN and CDR2 SVGIG (reference sequence). Trimming at V came to 2 bases and at J to 4 bases, leaving 8 bases not matched to a gene. The CDR3 runs to 17 residues. The CDR3: CAWSTRQGATGANVLTF. In DNA, the CDR3 is TGTGCCTGGAGTACTCGACAGGGGGCAACAGGGGCCAACGTCCTGACTTTC.

The V call is TRBV10-2, the J call TRBJ2-7; TRBD1 agrees at 10 bases. Per the germline V gene, CDR1 is WSHSY and CDR2 is SAAADI. The CDR3 has 15 residues. Losses at the gene ends were 7 bases for V and 5 bases for J; bases not matched to a gene: 11. The CDR3, as DNA: TGCGCCAGCAATAGGGACAGGGGAGCGTCTGACGAGCAGTACTTC. The encoded protein is CASNRDRGASDEQYF.

This clonotype has more than one count but fewer than ten. At one of its ends the junction is not consistent with the germline gene, which may arise from a read error. This rearrangement joins TRBV11-1 to TRBJ2-1, with D possibly TRBD2 on 6 matching bases. This CDR3 is built from 14 residues. Germline V gene data show CDR1 as SGHAT and CDR2 as FQDESV (reference sequence). The CDR3 DNA reads TGTGCCAGCACTAGCGCGAGCTCCTGCAATGAGCAGTTCTTC. Translated: CASTSASSCNEQFF.